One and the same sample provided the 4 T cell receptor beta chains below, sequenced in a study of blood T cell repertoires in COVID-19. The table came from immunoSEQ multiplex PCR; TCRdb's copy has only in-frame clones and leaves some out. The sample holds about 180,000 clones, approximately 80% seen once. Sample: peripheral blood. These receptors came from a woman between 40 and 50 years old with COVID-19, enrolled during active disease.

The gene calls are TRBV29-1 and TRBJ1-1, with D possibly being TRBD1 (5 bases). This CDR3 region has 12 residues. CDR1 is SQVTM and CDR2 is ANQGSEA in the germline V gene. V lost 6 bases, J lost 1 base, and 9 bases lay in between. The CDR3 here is CSVLGQNTEAFF. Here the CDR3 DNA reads TGCAGCGTACTCGGACAGAACACTGAAGCTTTCTTT.

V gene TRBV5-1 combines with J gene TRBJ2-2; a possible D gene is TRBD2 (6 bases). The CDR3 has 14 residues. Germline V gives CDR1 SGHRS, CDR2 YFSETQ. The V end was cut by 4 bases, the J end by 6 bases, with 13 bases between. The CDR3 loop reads CASSIDGGPGELFF. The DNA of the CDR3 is TGCGCCAGCAGCATAGACGGGGGACCCGGGGAGCTGTTTTTT.

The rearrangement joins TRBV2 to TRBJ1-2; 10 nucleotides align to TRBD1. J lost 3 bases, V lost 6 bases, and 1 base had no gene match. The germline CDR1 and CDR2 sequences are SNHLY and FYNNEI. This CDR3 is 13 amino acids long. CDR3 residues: CASSGTGDYGYTF. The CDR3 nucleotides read TGTGCCAGCAGCGGGACAGGGGACTATGGCTACACCTTC.

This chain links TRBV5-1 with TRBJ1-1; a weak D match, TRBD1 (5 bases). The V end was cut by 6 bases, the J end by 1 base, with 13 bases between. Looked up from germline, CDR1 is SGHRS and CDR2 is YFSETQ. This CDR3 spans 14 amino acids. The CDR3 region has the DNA TGCGCCAGCAAAACCCGGGGGTCGAACACTGAAGCTTTCTTT. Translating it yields CASKTRGSNTEAFF.